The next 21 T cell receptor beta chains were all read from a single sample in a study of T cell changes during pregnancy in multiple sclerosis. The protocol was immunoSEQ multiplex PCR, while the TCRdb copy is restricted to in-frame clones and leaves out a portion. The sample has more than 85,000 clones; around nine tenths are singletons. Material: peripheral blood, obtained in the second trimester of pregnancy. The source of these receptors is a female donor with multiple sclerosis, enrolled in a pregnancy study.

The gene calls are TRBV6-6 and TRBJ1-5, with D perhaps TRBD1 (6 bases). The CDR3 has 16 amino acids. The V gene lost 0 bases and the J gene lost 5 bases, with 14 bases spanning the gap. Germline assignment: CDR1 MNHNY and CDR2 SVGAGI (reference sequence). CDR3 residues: CASSYSSGVGDQPQHF. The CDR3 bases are TGTGCCAGCAGTTACTCGTCAGGGGTCGGGGATCAGCCCCAGCATTTT.

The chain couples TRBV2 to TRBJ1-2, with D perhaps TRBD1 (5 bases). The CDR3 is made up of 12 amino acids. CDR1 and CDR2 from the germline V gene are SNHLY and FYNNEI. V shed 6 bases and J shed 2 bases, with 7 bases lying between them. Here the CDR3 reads CASRGVNYGYTF. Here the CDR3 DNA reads TGTGCCAGCAGAGGGGTAAACTATGGCTACACCTTC.

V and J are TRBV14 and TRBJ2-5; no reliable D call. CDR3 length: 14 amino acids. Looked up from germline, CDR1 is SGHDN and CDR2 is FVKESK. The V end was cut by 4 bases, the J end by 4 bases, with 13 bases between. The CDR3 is CASSPVIAGETQYF. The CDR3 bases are TGTGCCAGCAGCCCCGTCATAGCCGGAGAGACCCAGTACTTC.

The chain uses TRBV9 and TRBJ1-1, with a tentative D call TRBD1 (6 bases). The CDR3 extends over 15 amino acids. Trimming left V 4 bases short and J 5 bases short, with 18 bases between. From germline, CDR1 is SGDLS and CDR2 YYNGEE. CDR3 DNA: TGTGCCAGCAGCTTAGATGGGGGGGGCAAAACTGAAGCTTTCTTT. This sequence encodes CASSLDGGGKTEAFF.

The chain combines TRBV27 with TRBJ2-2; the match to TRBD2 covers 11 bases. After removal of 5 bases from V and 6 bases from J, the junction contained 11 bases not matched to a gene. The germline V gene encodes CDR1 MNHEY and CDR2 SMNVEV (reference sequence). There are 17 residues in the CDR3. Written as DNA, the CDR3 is TGTGCCAGCAGTAACTTTAGCGGGAGGGCCTTAGCCGGGGAGCTGTTTTTT. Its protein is CASSNFSGRALAGELFF.

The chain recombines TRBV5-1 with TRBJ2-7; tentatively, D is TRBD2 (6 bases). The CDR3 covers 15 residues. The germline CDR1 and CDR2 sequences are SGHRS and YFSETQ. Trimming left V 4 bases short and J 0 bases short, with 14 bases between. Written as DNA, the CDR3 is TGCGCCAGCAGCGTCACCGGGACTGGCTCCTACGAGCAGTACTTC. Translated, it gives CASSVTGTGSYEQYF. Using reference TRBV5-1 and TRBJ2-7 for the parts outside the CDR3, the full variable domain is KAGVTQTPRYLIKTRGQQVTLSCSPISGHRSVSWYQQTPGQGLQFLFEYFSETQRNKGNFPGRFSGRQFSNSRSEMNVSTLELGDSALYLCASSVTGTGSYEQYFGPGTRLTVT.

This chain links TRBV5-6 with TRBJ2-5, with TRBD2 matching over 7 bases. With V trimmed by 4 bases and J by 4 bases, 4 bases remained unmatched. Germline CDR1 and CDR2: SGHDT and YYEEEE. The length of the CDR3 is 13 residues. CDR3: CASSRGRGETQYF. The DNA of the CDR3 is TGTGCCAGCAGCCGTGGGAGGGGAGAGACCCAGTACTTC.

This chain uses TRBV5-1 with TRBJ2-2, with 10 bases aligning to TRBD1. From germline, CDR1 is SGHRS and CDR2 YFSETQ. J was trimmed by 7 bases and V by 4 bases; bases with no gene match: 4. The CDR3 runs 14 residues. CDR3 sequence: CASSVGQGSGELFF. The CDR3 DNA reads TGCGCCAGCAGCGTGGGACAGGGGAGCGGGGAGCTGTTTTTT. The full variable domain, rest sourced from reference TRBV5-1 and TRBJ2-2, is KAGVTQTPRYLIKTRGQQVTLSCSPISGHRSVSWYQQTPGQGLQFLFEYFSETQRNKGNFPGRFSGRQFSNSRSEMNVSTLELGDSALYLCASSVGQGSGELFFGEGSRLTVL.

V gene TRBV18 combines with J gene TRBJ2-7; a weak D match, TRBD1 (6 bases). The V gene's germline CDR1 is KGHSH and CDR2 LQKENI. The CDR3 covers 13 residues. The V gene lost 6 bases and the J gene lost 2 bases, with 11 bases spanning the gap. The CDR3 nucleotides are TGTGCCAGCTCCCCGGACAGAGCCTACGAGCAGTACTTC. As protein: CASSPDRAYEQYF.

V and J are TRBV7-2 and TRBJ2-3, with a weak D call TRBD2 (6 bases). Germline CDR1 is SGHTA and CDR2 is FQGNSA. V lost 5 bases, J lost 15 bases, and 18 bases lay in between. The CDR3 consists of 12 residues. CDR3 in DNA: TGTGCCAGCAGCCCCCAGCCGGGACTGGACTATTTT. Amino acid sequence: CASSPQPGLDYF.

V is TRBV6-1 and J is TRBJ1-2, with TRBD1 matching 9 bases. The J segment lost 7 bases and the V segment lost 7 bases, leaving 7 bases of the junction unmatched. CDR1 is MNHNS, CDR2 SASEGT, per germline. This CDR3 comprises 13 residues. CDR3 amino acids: CASTPGQGSGYTF. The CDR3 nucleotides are TGTGCCAGCACTCCGGGACAGGGTAGTGGCTACACCTTC.

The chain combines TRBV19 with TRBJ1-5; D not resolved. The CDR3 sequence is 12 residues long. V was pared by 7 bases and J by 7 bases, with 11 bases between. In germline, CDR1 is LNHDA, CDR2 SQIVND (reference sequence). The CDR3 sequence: CASKYGGQPQHF. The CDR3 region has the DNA TGTGCCAGTAAGTACGGCGGCCAGCCCCAGCATTTT.

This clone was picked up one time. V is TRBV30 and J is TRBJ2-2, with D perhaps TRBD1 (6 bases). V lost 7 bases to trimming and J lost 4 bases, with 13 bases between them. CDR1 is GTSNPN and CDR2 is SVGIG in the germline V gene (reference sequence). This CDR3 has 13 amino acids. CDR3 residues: CASYRAPTGELFF. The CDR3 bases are TGTGCCTCGTACAGGGCCCCCACCGGGGAGCTGTTTTTT.

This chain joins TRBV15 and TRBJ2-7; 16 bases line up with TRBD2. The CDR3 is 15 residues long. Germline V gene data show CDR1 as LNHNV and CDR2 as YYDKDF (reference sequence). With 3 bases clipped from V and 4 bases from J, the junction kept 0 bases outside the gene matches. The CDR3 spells CATSRGLAGGYEQYF. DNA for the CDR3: TGTGCCACCAGCAGGGGACTAGCGGGAGGGTACGAGCAGTACTTC.

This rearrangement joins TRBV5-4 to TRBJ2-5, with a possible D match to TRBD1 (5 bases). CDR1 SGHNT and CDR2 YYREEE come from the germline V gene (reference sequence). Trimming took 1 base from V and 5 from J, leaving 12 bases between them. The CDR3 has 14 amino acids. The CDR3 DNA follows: TGTGCCAGCAGCTTGTCCCCAGGGTCGGAGACCCAGTACTTC. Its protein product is CASSLSPGSETQYF.

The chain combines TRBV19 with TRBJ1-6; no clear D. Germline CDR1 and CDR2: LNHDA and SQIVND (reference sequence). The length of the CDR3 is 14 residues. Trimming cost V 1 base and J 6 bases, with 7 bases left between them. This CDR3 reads CASSIGPGNSPLHF. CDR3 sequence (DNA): TGTGCCAGTAGTATAGGTCCGGGTAATTCACCCCTCCACTTT.

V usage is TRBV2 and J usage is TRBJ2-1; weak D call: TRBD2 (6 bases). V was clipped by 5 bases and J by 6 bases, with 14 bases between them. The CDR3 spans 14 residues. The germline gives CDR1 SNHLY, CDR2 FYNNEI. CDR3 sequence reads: CASSPWRTTNEQFF. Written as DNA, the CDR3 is TGTGCCAGCAGTCCCTGGCGGACTACCAATGAGCAGTTCTTC.

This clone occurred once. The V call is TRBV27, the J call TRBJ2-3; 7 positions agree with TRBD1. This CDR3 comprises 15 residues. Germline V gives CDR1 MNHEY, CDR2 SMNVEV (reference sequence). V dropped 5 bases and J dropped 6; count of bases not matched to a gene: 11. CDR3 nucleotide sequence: TGTGCCAGCAGTCTCCAGGGGGAAAGGGGGGATACGCAGTATTTT. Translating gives CASSLQGERGDTQYF.

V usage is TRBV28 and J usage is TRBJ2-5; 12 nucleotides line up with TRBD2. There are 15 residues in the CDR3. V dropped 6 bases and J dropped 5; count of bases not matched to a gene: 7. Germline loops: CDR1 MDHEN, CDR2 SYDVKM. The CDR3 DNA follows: TGTGCCAGCAGCCAGTCTAGCGGGAGGGTGGAGACCCAGTACTTC. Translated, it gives CASSQSSGRVETQYF.

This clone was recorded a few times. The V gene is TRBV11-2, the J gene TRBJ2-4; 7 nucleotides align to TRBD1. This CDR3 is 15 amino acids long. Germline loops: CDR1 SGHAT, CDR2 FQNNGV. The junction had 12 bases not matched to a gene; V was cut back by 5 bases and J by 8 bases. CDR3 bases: TGTGCCAGCAGCCCGGGGACAGAAGGATGGGACATTCAGTACTTC. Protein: CASSPGTEGWDIQYF.

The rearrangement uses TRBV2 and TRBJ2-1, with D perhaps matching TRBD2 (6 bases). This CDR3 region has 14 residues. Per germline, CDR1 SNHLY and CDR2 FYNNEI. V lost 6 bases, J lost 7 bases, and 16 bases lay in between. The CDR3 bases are TGTGCCAGCAGCCGAACCGGGACTCTAAATGAGCAGTTCTTC. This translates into CASSRTGTLNEQFF.